Listed below are T cell receptor beta chains from one sample, sequenced in a study of cytomegalovirus exposure and HLA in healthy donors. Sequencing was performed with immunoSEQ multiplex PCR; in TCRdb, only in-frame clones are kept and a portion is missing. The data show roughly 100,000 clones, roughly 90% seen once. Sequenced input: PBMCs. The receptors shown here come from a woman aged 18-35 years in good health and CMV-seropositive. Each CDR3 is given with its conserved first and last residue. D genes are given only for firm matches. Not every row has a clone size; where given, it reads once, few, many or a size class.

NA	TRBJ2-2	NA	TRBV27	TGTGCCAGCAGTCCCGGTACGAACACCGGGGAGCTGTTTTTT	CASSPGTNTGELFF
TRBD1	TRBJ1-2	NA	TRBV28	TGTGCCAGCAACACAAGGACAGGGGGCAAGTATGGCTACACCTTC	CASNTRTGGKYGYTF
NA	TRBJ1-4	NA	TRBV5-1	TGCGCCAACCTAAGGGGAGAAAAACTGTTTTTT	CANLRGEKLFF
NA	TRBJ2-1	NA	TRBV2	TGTGCCAGCAGTGACACGTCCCAACTTAGCAATGAGCAGTTCTTC	CASSDTSQLSNEQFF
TRBD1	TRBJ2-7	NA	TRBV27	TGTGCCAGCAGTCTCAACCCGACAGGGCGGGAGCAGTACTTC	CASSLNPTGREQYF
NA	TRBJ1-1	NA	TRBV18	TGTGCCAGCTCACCCCAGGGATCCACTGAAGCTTTCTTT	CASSPQGSTEAFF
TRBD2	TRBJ2-1	NA	TRBV2	TGTGCCAGCAGTGATGAGCGGGGGGACTACAATGAGCAGTTCTTC	CASSDERGDYNEQFF
TRBD2	TRBJ2-3	NA	TRBV7-9	TGTGCCAGCACCCCCGGGGGGAAGCCGCAGTATTTT	CASTPGGKPQYF
TRBD1	TRBJ1-1	NA	TRBV29-1	TGCAGCGTTGTCCCCAGGACAGGGAACACTGAAGCTTTCTTT	CSVVPRTGNTEAFF
NA	TRBJ2-1	NA	TRBV19	TGTGCCAGTGCCGACAGGCAAAGCTCCTACAATGAGCAGTTCTTC	CASADRQSSYNEQFF
NA	TRBJ2-1	NA	TRBV10-2	TGCGCCAGCAGTGAGTCTTGGGGGCCCTATGAGCAGTTCTTC	CASSESWGPYEQFF
TRBD2	TRBJ2-1	NA	TRBV18	TGTGCCAGCTCACCCGGGACTAGCGGATACAATGAGCAGTTCTTC	CASSPGTSGYNEQFF
NA	TRBJ1-1	once	TRBV10-2	TGCGCCAGCAAATCTTCCAGGGGTGGGAACACTGAAGCTTTCTTT	CASKSSRGGNTEAFF
TRBD1	TRBJ2-1	NA	TRBV14	TGTGCCAGCAGCATCGGACAGGGTTATTCCAATGAGCAGTTCTTC	CASSIGQGYSNEQFF
NA	TRBJ1-6	NA	TRBV19	TGTGCCAGTAGTATAAGGGGCAGGAATACTTCACCCCTCCACTTT	CASSIRGRNTSPLHF
NA	TRBJ1-5	once	TRBV6-1	TGTGCCAGCAGTGAGGTAGGGGAAGGAAATCAGCCCCAGCATTTT	CASSEVGEGNQPQHF
TRBD2	TRBJ2-6	NA	TRBV7-6	TGTGCCAGCAGTCGGGAGGGTGGGGCCAACGTCCTGACTTTC	CASSREGGANVLTF
NA	TRBJ2-7	NA	TRBV2	TGTGCCAGCAGCGCCAGCCACGGCGGAGAATACGAGCAGTACTTC	CASSASHGGEYEQYF
TRBD2	TRBJ2-1	NA	TRBV6-6	TGTGCCACCGAACTAGCGGGGGGGCTAAACGGTGAGCAGTTCTTC	CATELAGGLNGEQFF
NA	TRBJ1-5	NA	TRBV7-9	TGTGCCAGCAGTTTACAGGGTAGCAATCAGCCCCAGCATTTT	CASSLQGSNQPQHF
TRBD1	TRBJ2-3	NA	TRBV18	TGTGCCAGCTCACCACGAGCAACAGGGGTAACAGATACGCAGTATTTT	CASSPRATGVTDTQYF
TRBD1	TRBJ1-1	NA	TRBV6-5	TGTGCCAGCAGGCTTGACAGGGCGGGGAACACTGAAGCTTTCTTT	CASRLDRAGNTEAFF
NA	TRBJ1-4	few	TRBV7-9	TGTGCCAGCAGCCATCGGACAGCAACTAATGAAAAACTGTTTTTT	CASSHRTATNEKLFF
TRBD2	TRBJ2-2	once	TRBV6-5	TGTGCCAGCAGTCCAGCGGGGGGTCTCACCGGGGAGCTGTTTTTT	CASSPAGGLTGELFF
NA	TRBJ2-1	NA	TRBV7-2	TGTGCCAGCAGCGGGCCAGGGGTGAATGAGCAGTTCTTC	CASSGPGVNEQFF
NA	TRBJ2-5	once	TRBV7-2	TGTGCCAGCAGCGCTACTAACCAAGAGACCCAGTACTTC	CASSATNQETQYF
TRBD2	TRBJ2-3	NA	TRBV5-6	TGTGCCAGCAGCTTGGGGACTAGGGCAAATACGCAGTATTTT	CASSLGTRANTQYF
NA	TRBJ1-2	once	TRBV5-4	TGTGCCAGCAGCTTCCCAGGACAGCGAATTTATGGCTACACCTTC	CASSFPGQRIYGYTF
TRBD1	TRBJ1-5	NA	TRBV19	TGTGCCATTTCGACAGGGGATCAGCCCCAGCATTTT	CAISTGDQPQHF
TRBD1	TRBJ1-1	NA	TRBV7-2	TGTGCCAGCAGCGAGACAGGGTTGTACACTGAAGCTTTCTTT	CASSETGLYTEAFF
TRBD1	TRBJ1-6	NA	TRBV6-5	TGTGCCAGCAGTATGACAGGGTCGGATTCACCCCTCCACTTT	CASSMTGSDSPLHF
TRBD1	TRBJ1-1	NA	TRBV10-3	TGTGCCATCAGTGGGACAGGAGGGAACACTGAAGCTTTCTTT	CAISGTGGNTEAFF
NA	TRBJ2-3	NA	TRBV4-3	TGCGCCAGCAGCCAAGAGTCACGAGGCCCAGATACGCAGTATTTT	CASSQESRGPDTQYF
NA	TRBJ2-2	NA	TRBV5-5	TGTGCCAGCAGCTTGCGGGATCCAGGGGTGGGCGGGGAGCTGTTTTTT	CASSLRDPGVGGELFF
TRBD1	TRBJ2-7	NA	TRBV28	TGTGCCAGCAGTTTAAGACAGGGTACCCACGAGCAGTACTTC	CASSLRQGTHEQYF
NA	TRBJ1-3	NA	TRBV9	TGTGCCAGCAGCGTAGCCCCGAGCCTCCTCTCTGGAAACACCATATATTTT	CASSVAPSLLSGNTIYF